Below, 25 T cell receptor beta chains from the same sample are listed, as sequenced in a study of blood T cell repertoires in COVID-19. TCRdb's table, derived via immunoSEQ multiplex PCR, lists solely in-frame clones and lacks some. The table has about 180,000 clones, about 90% seen once. Sequenced sample: PBMCs or T cells enriched from blood (not recorded which). The receptors shown here come from a human donor with acute COVID-19. The donor label of this sample is uncertain.

The genes are TRBV15 and TRBJ1-2, with TRBD1 as a possible D gene (6 bases). Germline V CDR1 and CDR2: LNHNV, YYDKDF (reference sequence). V lost 0 bases, J lost 5 bases, and 16 bases lay in between. The CDR3 is 16 residues long. In DNA form, the CDR3 reads TGTGCCACCAGCAGAGATTGGTCACAGGGTGGGTATGGCTACACCTTC. This encodes CATSRDWSQGGYGYTF.

V is TRBV12-3 or TRBV12-4 and J is TRBJ1-2; TRBD1 might be the D (6 bases). Trimming took 2 bases from V and 6 from J, leaving 10 bases between them. The CDR3 runs to 13 residues. The CDR3 DNA follows: TGTGCCAGCAGTTTACGCAGGGACAATGGCTACACCTTC. It translates to CASSLRRDNGYTF.

This chain joins TRBV7-9 and TRBJ2-1; 8 bases fit TRBD2. The CDR3 totals 15 residues. Unmatched junction bases numbered 13, after V lost 8 bases and J lost 7 bases. Germline V gives CDR1 SEHNR, CDR2 FQNEAQ (reference sequence). CDR3 region: CASPDGGGTSNEQFF. In DNA, the CDR3 is TGTGCCAGCCCAGACGGGGGGGGAACATCGAATGAGCAGTTCTTC.

This chain links TRBV11-3 with TRBJ2-7; weak D call: TRBD2 (6 bases). This CDR3 has 13 amino acids. Trimming pared 2 bases from V and 4 bases from J, leaving 9 bases between. Per germline, CDR1 SGHNT and CDR2 YENEEA. CDR3 protein: CASSLHRGYEQYF. The DNA of the CDR3 is TGTGCCAGCAGCTTACATCGGGGGTACGAGCAGTACTTC.

The chain joins TRBV2 to TRBJ1-4; TRBD1 matches 7 bases. The CDR3 spans 14 residues. CDR1 SNHLY and CDR2 FYNNEI come from the germline V gene. J was trimmed by 8 bases and V by 7 bases; bases with no gene match: 10. The CDR3 DNA follows: TGTGCCAGCAAATTCGACAGGGCAGCCGAAAAACTGTTTTTT. Amino acid sequence: CASKFDRAAEKLFF.

This rearrangement joins TRBV5-6 to TRBJ1-1; TRBD1 is a possible D gene (5 bases). Germline-derived CDR1 and CDR2 are SGHDT and YYEEEE. V was cut by 3 bases and J by 6 bases, with 21 bases left in between. CDR3 size: 16 residues. The CDR3 nucleotides read TGTGCCAGCAGCTCCCCGCGCGGGGCGAGCTTGGCTGAAGCTTTCTTT. Its protein product is CASSSPRGASLAEAFF. Combining the CDR3 with reference TRBV5-6 and TRBJ1-1 gives the whole variable domain DAGVTQSPTHLIKTRGQQVTLRCSPKSGHDTVSWYQQALGQGPQFIFQYYEEEERQRGNFPDRFSGHQFPNYSSELNVNALLLGDSALYLCASSSPRGASLAEAFFGQGTRLTVV.

This clone was detected once. The rearrangement joins TRBV5-8 to TRBJ2-1, with 13 bases that match TRBD2. The junction had 7 bases not matched to a gene; V was cut back by 4 bases and J by 6 bases. The CDR3 extends over 16 amino acids. Germline values: CDR1 SGHTS, CDR2 YDEGEE. The CDR3 sequence is CASSAGLAGDSNEQFF. CDR3 DNA: TGTGCCAGCAGCGCTGGACTAGCGGGGGATAGCAATGAGCAGTTCTTC.

The CDR3 protein is CAYYTSQETQYF. The CDR3 coding sequence is TGTGCCTACTACACCTCCCAAGAGACCCAGTACTTC. This chain uses TRBV30 with TRBJ2-5, with D hard to call. Germline V gives CDR1 GTSNPN, CDR2 SVGIG (reference sequence). The CDR3 has 12 residues. The V gene lost 7 bases and the J gene lost 1 base, with 10 bases spanning the gap.

This chain uses TRBV7-9 with TRBJ1-3; D gene ambiguous. The germline V gene encodes CDR1 SEHNR and CDR2 FQNEAQ (reference sequence). The ends were cut back, 5 bases at V and 0 bases at J, with 14 bases in the middle. This CDR3 region has 16 residues. This CDR3 reads CASSRGSTSSGNTIYF. CDR3 DNA sequence: TGTGCCAGCAGCCGCGGGTCCACTAGCTCTGGAAACACCATATATTTT. The full variable domain, completed using reference TRBV7-9 and TRBJ1-3, is DTGVSQNPRHKITKRGQNVTFRCDPISEHNRLYWYRQTLGQGPEFLTYFQNEAQLEKSRLLSDRFSAERPKGSFSTLEIQRTEQGDSAMYLCASSRGSTSSGNTIYFGEGSWLTVV.

The gene calls are TRBV7-3 and TRBJ1-2; 7 bases line up with TRBD1. The CDR3 loop spans 13 amino acids. Looked up from germline, CDR1 is SGHTA and CDR2 is FQGTGA. With V trimmed by 1 base and J by 8 bases, 4 bases remained unmatched. CDR3 loop: CASSLNRGVGYTF. CDR3 DNA sequence: TGTGCCAGCAGCTTAAACAGGGGAGTAGGCTACACCTTC.

The chain joins TRBV28 to TRBJ1-2; D remains unclear. CDR1 and CDR2 (germline): MDHEN, SYDVKM. Trimming pared 3 bases from V and 2 bases from J, leaving 10 bases between. The CDR3 sequence is 14 residues long. The CDR3 loop reads CASSFGVTNYGYTF. In DNA form, the CDR3 reads TGTGCCAGCAGTTTCGGGGTCACCAACTATGGCTACACCTTC.

J is TRBJ1-3 and V is TRBV3-1 (or the pseudogene TRBV3-2); no clear D gene. The germline V gene encodes CDR1 LGHDT and CDR2 YNNKEL (reference sequence). This CDR3 is 15 amino acids long. V was clipped by 0 bases and J by 2 bases, with 8 bases between them. Written as DNA, the CDR3 is TGTGCCAGCAGCCAAGATGCCGGGACTGGAAACACCATATATTTT. Translation gives CASSQDAGTGNTIYF.

The J gene is TRBJ1-5, the V gene TRBV6-1; 8 nucleotides align to TRBD1. Unmatched junction bases numbered 3, after V lost 3 bases and J lost 5 bases. This CDR3 has 14 residues. The germline V gene has CDR1 MNHNS and CDR2 SASEGT. The CDR3 DNA sequence: TGTGCCAGCAGTGACAGGGGGCGCGATCAGCCCCAGCATTTT. It yields the protein CASSDRGRDQPQHF.

The chain carries TRBV6-5 and TRBJ1-1; unclear D gene. Germline V gene lookup returns CDR1 MNHEY and CDR2 SVGAGI. The CDR3 extends over 13 amino acids. V lost 7 bases to trimming and J lost 1 base, with 10 bases between them. CDR3 protein: CASTRYWNTEAFF. The CDR3 DNA is TGTGCCAGCACCCGTTACTGGAACACTGAAGCTTTCTTT.

The CDR3 protein is CASSRTATNEKLFF. The DNA for the CDR3 is TGTGCCAGCTCACGGACTGCAACTAATGAAAAACTGTTTTTT. This chain uses TRBV18 with TRBJ1-4; D remains unclear. Germline V gene sequence: CDR1 KGHSH, CDR2 LQKENI. The CDR3 contains 14 residues. Trimming pared 4 bases from V and 0 bases from J, leaving 6 bases between.

CDR3 nucleotide sequence: TGTGCCAGCAGCGTAAGCGTAGCTATAAATGGCGAGCAGTACTTC. This gives the protein CASSVSVAINGEQYF. The chain has TRBV9 and TRBJ2-7; D gene unclear. Per the germline V gene, CDR1 is SGDLS and CDR2 is YYNGEE. The CDR3 runs to 15 residues. V gave up 1 base and J gave up 6 bases, with 17 bases separating them.

The table lists this clone with a count of one. The rearrangement uses TRBV2 and TRBJ2-3, with 8 positions matching TRBD1. This CDR3 spans 15 amino acids. Germline values: CDR1 SNHLY, CDR2 FYNNEI. The J segment lost 0 bases and the V segment lost 4 bases, leaving 3 bases of the junction unmatched. The CDR3 DNA sequence: TGTGCCAGCAGTGCTCGGACAGGGAGCACAGATACGCAGTATTTT. Translation gives CASSARTGSTDTQYF. Filled out from reference TRBV2 and TRBJ2-3, the complete variable domain reads EPEVTQTPSHQVTQMGQEVILRCVPISNHLYFYWYRQILGQKVEFLVSFYNNEISEKSEIFDDQFSVERPDGSNFTLKIRSTKLEDSAMYFCASSARTGSTDTQYFGPGTRLTVL.

The genes are TRBV28 and TRBJ1-2; 7 bases are a match to TRBD1. The ends lost 8 bases at V and 3 bases at J; junction bases unmatched: 9. Germline V CDR1 and CDR2: MDHEN, SYDVKM. The CDR3 covers 14 residues. Here the CDR3 reads CASRPRQGHYGYTF. As DNA, the CDR3 is TGTGCCAGCCGACCCCGACAGGGCCACTATGGCTACACCTTC.

The rearrangement joins TRBV7-9 to TRBJ2-5, with TRBD1 matching over 10 bases. V lost 2 bases to trimming and J lost 5 bases; unmatched junction nucleotides: 8. The germline gives CDR1 SEHNR, CDR2 FQNEAQ (reference sequence). The CDR3 consists of 16 residues. CDR3 amino acids: CASSLLRDRGAETQYF. The CDR3 nucleotides read TGTGCCAGCAGCTTACTCCGGGACAGGGGCGCGGAGACCCAGTACTTC.

The J gene is TRBJ1-1, the V gene TRBV6-2 or TRBV6-3; D possibly corresponds to TRBD1 (5 bases). V gave up 4 bases and J gave up 10 bases, with 13 bases separating them. Germline V gene data show CDR1 as MNHEY and CDR2 as SVGEGT. CDR3 length: 12 amino acids. As DNA, the CDR3 is TGTGCCAGCAGTTGGTCGACGGGGGTAGCTTTCTTT. Encoded protein: CASSWSTGVAFF.

The rearrangement uses TRBV4-1 and TRBJ2-7, with D tentatively TRBD2 (5 bases). Germline CDR1 MGHRA, CDR2 YSYEKL. The CDR3 has 12 residues. V gave up 4 bases and J gave up 6 bases, with 10 bases separating them. DNA of the CDR3: TGCGCCAGCAGCCCCGCGGGTGGCGAGCAGTACTTC. This gives the protein CASSPAGGEQYF.

The chain has TRBV27 and TRBJ1-1; perhaps TRBD1 as D (6 bases). Trimming stripped 7 bases from V and 4 bases from J, with 13 bases between. This CDR3 is built from 13 residues. CDR1 MNHEY and CDR2 SMNVEV come from the germline V gene (reference sequence). CDR3 nucleotide sequence: TGTGCCAGCAAGTTACAGGGAGTCACTGAAGCTTTCTTT. Translating gives CASKLQGVTEAFF.

The CDR3 sequence is CAISGLDSQKAFF. The CDR3 bases are TGTGCCATCAGTGGGCTGGACAGCCAAAAGGCTTTCTTT. The gene calls are TRBV10-3 and TRBJ1-1; weak D call: TRBD1 (6 bases). The ends were cut back, 4 bases at V and 11 bases at J, with 17 bases in the middle. There are 13 residues in the CDR3. CDR1 is ENHRY and CDR2 is SYGVKD in the germline V gene.

This clone was seen only once. This chain joins TRBV5-1 and TRBJ2-3; 8 nucleotides match TRBD1. The CDR3 is made up of 17 amino acids. V was pared by 5 bases and J by 0 bases, with 11 bases of the junction left unmatched. In germline, CDR1 is SGHRS, CDR2 YFSETQ. The CDR3 sequence: CASSLTTRGPSTDTQYF. CDR3 nucleotides: TGCGCCAGCAGTCTTACGACCAGGGGGCCAAGCACAGATACGCAGTATTTT.

The V call is TRBV3-1 (or the pseudogene TRBV3-2), the J call TRBJ1-4, with TRBD1 matching 7 bases. CDR3 size: 13 residues. Losses at the gene ends were 3 bases for V and 8 bases for J; bases not matched to a gene: 3. Germline CDR1 is LGHDT and CDR2 is YNNKEL (reference sequence). DNA for the CDR3: TGTGCCAGCAGCCAGGGGGGACAGGAAAAACTGTTTTTT. Its protein product is CASSQGGQEKLFF.